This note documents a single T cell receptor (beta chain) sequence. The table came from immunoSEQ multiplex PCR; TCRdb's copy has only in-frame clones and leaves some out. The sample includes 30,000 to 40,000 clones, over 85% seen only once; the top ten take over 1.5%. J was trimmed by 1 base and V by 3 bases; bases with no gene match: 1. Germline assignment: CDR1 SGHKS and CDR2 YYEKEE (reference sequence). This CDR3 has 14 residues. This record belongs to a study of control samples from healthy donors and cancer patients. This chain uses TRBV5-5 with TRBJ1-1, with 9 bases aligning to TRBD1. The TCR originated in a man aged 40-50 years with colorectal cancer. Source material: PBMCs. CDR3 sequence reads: CASSWDRANTEAFF. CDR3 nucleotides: TGTGCCAGCAGCTGGGACAGGGCGAACACTGAAGCTTTCTTT.